The clone carrying this T cell receptor (beta chain) was detected a few times. The CDR3 spans 14 residues. Per germline, CDR1 SGHVS and CDR2 FQNEAQ. V trimming: 5 bases; J trimming: 2 bases; junction bases outside the gene matches: 3. The sample belongs to a study of T cells in localized non-small cell lung cancer. Measured with immunoSEQ multiplex PCR; TCRdb has only the in-frame clones, and not every one. Altogether approximately 70,000 clones are present, roughly 76% being singletons, with the ten largest covering around 4.7%. The chain is built from TRBV7-8 and TRBJ1-2; TRBD1 matches at 9 bases. The material sequenced was PBMCs, taken before any cancer treatment. The TCR sequence derives from a man between 40 and 70 years old with stage II lung adenocarcinoma. The CDR3 DNA sequence: TGTGCCAGCAGCATTGGACAGGGGAACTATGGCTACACCTTC. It specifies CASSIGQGNYGYTF.